The rows below give T cell receptor beta chains drawn from one sample of a study of cytotoxic CD8 clonotypes in ibrutinib-treated CLL. Clones were read by immunoSEQ multiplex PCR, and TCRdb kept only the in-frame ones, dropping some. The profile shows 60,000 to 70,000 clones, roughly 50% of them singletons. The source was PBMCs, collected after 12 months of ibrutinib treatment. These receptor sequences come from a human donor with chronic lymphocytic leukemia. Each CDR3 is given with its conserved first and last residue. The D gene is left open where the match is weak. Clone size is stated in some rows and not others, as once, few, many or a class when expanded.

j_call	v_call	clone_size	d_call	cdr3_nt	cdr3_aa
TRBJ1-1	TRBV6-5	-	-	TGTGCCAGCAGTTACGTGGATTCGTCCACTGAAGCTTTCTTT	CASSYVDSSTEAFF
TRBJ2-7	TRBV21-1	medium-sized	-	TGTGCCAGCAGCAAATCCCGTAGGGGACAGGGGGTCCGGTACGAGCAGTACTTC	CASSKSRRGQGVRYEQYF
TRBJ1-5	TRBV6-4	many	-	TGTGCCAGCAGACCCTCTAAGAACGTCCGTTTAAATCAGCCCCAGCATTTT	CASRPSKNVRLNQPQHF
TRBJ2-7	TRBV5-5	-	-	TGTGCCAGCAGCTTGTATGACGAGACCTACGAGCAGTACTTC	CASSLYDETYEQYF
TRBJ1-1	TRBV6-5	-	TRBD1	TGTGCCAGCAATCTAGGACAGGCGAACACTGAAGCTTTCTTT	CASNLGQANTEAFF
TRBJ2-2	TRBV5-6	-	-	TGTGCCAGCAGCTTCTTTATTACCGGGGAGCTGTTTTTT	CASSFFITGELFF
TRBJ2-2	TRBV29-1	-	-	TGCAGCGTTGCTCAGACGAACACCGGGGAGCTGTTTTTT	CSVAQTNTGELFF
TRBJ1-1	TRBV9	-	-	TGTGCCAGCAGCGCCGACCTGGGACGGGCTTTCTTT	CASSADLGRAFF
TRBJ2-3	TRBV2	-	TRBD2	TGTGCCAGCACCCCAGGACTAGTCCCATGGGGTGGAAACACAGATACGCAGTATTTT	CASTPGLVPWGGNTDTQYF
TRBJ2-7	TRBV11-2	once	TRBD2	TGTGCCAGCAGCGCCCTCTCTAGCGGGAGGGCCGAGCAGTACTTC	CASSALSSGRAEQYF